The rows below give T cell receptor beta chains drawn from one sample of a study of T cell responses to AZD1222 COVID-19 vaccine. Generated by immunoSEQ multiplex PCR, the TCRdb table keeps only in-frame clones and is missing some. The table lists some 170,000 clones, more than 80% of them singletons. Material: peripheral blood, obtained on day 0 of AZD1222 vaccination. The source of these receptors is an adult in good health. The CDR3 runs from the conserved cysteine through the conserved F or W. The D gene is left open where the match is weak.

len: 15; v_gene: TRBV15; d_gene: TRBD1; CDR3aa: CATSRDWTGNTEAFF
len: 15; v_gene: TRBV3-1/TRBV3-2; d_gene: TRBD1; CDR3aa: CASSQGAGGNTEAFF
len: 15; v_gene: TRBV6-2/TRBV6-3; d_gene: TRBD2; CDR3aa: CASSTTSGSSYEQYF
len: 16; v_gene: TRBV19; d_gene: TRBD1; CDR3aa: CASSALRRTGYEKLFF
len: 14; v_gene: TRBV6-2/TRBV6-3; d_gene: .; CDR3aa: CASSGQNRIGTQYF
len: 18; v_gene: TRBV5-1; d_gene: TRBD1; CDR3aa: CASSPGGQTGRNSYEQYF
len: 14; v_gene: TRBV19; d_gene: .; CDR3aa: CASSIDPSGIEAFF
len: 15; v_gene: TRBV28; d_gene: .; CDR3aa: CASSLTGPGEEKLFF
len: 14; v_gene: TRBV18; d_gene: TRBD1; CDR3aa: CASSPGQMNQPQHF
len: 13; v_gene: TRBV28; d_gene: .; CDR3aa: CATGSSPSYEQYF
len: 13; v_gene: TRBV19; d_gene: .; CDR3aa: CASSMTVNTEAFF
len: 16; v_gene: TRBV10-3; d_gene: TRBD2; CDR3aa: CAISEASGRARDEQFF
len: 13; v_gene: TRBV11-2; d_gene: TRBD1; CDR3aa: CASIGQGLNEQYF
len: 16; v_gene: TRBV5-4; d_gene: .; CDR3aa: CASSPGTSSMNTEAFF
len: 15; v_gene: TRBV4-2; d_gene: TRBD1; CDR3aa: CASSQVTGAGNTIYF
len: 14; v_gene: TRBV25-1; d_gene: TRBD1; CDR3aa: CASSGADRGVEAFF
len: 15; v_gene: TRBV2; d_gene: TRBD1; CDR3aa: CASRRLTGANTEAFF
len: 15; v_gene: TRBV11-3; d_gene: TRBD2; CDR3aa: CASSPGGTSGETQYF
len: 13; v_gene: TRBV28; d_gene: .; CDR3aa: CASVQGRASGYTF
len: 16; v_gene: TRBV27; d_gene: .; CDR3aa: CASSRRQHDSYNEQFF
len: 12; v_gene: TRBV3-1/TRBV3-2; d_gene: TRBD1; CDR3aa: CASGQGGRPQHF
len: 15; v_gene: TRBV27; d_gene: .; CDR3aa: CASSASISSGNTIYF
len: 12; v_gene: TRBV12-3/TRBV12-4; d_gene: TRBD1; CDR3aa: CASSPTGSLAFF
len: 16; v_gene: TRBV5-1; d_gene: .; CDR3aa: CASSLDGGQGKTPLHF
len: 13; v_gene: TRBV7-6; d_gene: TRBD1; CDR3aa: CASSLRQGAAQYF
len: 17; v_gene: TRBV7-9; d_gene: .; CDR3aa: CASSSTPRGGINGELFF
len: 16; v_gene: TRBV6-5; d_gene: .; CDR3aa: CASSSGRSRTNYGYTF
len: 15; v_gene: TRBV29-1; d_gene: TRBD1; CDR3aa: CSAVLQGAGANVLTF
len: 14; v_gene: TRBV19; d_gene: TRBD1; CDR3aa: CASSFEGATDTQYF
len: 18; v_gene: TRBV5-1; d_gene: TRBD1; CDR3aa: CASSRTGGNGRFQETQYF
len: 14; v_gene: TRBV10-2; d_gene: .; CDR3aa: CASSEDGGHYGYTF
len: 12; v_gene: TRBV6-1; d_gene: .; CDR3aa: CASRRGQETQYF
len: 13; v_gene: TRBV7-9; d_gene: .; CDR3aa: CASSLEARETQYF
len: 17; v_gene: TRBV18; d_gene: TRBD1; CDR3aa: CASSPLVHRGSHYGYTF
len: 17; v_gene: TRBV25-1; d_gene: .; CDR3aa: CASSDGGRGSTNYGYTF
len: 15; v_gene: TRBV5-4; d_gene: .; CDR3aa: CASRRLEDGGYGYTF
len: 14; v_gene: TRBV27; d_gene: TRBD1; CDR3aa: CASKRTGLPDTQYF
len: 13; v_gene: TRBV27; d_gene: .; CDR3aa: CASSSMSNQPQHF
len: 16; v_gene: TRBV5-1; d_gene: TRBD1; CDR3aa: CASSLEGGWVNTEAFF
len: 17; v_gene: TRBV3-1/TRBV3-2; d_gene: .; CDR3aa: CASSKGGMGRRHTEAFF
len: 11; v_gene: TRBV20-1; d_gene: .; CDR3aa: CSARPQNEQFF
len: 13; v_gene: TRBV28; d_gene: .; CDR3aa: CASSFPNTGELFF
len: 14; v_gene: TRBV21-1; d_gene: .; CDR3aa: CASSKALGGGEAFF
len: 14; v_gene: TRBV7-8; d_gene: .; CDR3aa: CASSSRQLNEKLFF
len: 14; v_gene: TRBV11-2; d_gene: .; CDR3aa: CASSPREGYTEAFF
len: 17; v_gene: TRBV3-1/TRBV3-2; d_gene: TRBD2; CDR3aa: CASSQPRTSGRAYEQYF
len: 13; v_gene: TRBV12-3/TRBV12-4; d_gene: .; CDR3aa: CASKDQGSPPLHF
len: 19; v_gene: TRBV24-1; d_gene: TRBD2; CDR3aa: CATSATRGTSGRVYNEQFF
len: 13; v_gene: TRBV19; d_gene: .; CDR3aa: CASSIRLGYGYTF